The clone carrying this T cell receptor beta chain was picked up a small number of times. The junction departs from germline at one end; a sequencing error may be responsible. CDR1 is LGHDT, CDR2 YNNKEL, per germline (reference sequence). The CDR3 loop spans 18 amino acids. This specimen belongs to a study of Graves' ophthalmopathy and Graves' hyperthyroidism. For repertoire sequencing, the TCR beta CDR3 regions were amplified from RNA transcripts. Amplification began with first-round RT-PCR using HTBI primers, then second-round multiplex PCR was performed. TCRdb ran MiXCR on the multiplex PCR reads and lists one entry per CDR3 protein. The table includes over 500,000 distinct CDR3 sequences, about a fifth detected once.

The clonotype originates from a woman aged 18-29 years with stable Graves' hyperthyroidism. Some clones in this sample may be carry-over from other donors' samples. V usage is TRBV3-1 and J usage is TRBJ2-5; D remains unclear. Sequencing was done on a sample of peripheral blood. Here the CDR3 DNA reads TGTGCCAGCAGCCCTAATCCCACGGGCGACGGATACCAAGAGACCCAGTGCTTC. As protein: CASSPNPTGDGYQETQCF.